Listed below are T cell receptor beta chains from one sample, sequenced in a study of T cell responses to AZD1222 COVID-19 vaccine. Generated by immunoSEQ multiplex PCR, the TCRdb table keeps only in-frame clones and is missing some. In the table there are 130,000 or so clones, around 90% of which are singletons. Material: peripheral blood, obtained on day 0 of AZD1222 vaccination. These TCRs come from an adult in good health. Each CDR3 is given with its conserved first and last residue. The D gene is left open where the match is weak. Clone size is shown for a subset of rows, as once, few, many or a class of expanded clone.

V gene,D gene,J gene,clone size,CDR3 protein,CDR3 DNA
TRBV6-2/TRBV6-3,TRBD1,TRBJ2-7,.,CASSYSAAFGQGVYEQYF,TGTGCCAGCAGTTACTCTGCCGCATTCGGACAGGGGGTCTACGAGCAGTACTTC
TRBV7-3,TRBD2,TRBJ2-1,.,CASSLTSGGSYNEQFF,TGTGCCAGCAGCTTAACCTCGGGGGGTTCCTACAATGAGCAGTTCTTC
TRBV7-2,TRBD2,TRBJ2-5,.,CASSFLAGGGQETQYF,TGTGCCAGCAGCTTCCTAGCGGGGGGCGGCCAAGAGACCCAGTACTTC
TRBV12-3/TRBV12-4,.,TRBJ1-1,.,CASRLTSGAFF,TGTGCCAGCAGGCTCACAAGCGGAGCTTTCTTT
TRBV28,.,TRBJ2-1,.,CASSFRSSYNEQFF,TGTGCCAGCAGTTTTAGAAGCTCCTACAATGAGCAGTTCTTC
TRBV7-9,.,TRBJ1-5,.,CASSLAGQPQHF,TGTGCCAGCAGCTTAGCGGGCCAGCCCCAGCATTTT
TRBV19,TRBD1,TRBJ1-1,.,CASSPLGQGDRNTEAFF,TGTGCCAGTAGTCCGTTGGGACAGGGAGATCGGAACACTGAAGCTTTCTTT
TRBV5-1,.,TRBJ1-2,.,CASSPRQVDVYGYTF,TGCGCCAGCAGCCCCCGACAGGTTGATGTCTATGGCTACACCTTC
TRBV19,.,TRBJ1-5,.,CASSRTRREPQHF,TGTGCCAGTAGTAGGACCCGAAGAGAGCCCCAGCATTTT
TRBV12-5,.,TRBJ1-4,once,CASGLVGSRGPNEKLFF,TGTGCTAGTGGTTTGGTGGGAAGCAGGGGCCCGAATGAAAAACTGTTTTTT
TRBV5-5,.,TRBJ1-5,.,CASSLPGGGQPQHF,TGTGCCAGCAGCTTGCCGGGGGGTGGTCAGCCCCAGCATTTT
TRBV7-9,.,TRBJ1-6,.,CASSLSPPGGNSPLHF,TGTGCCAGCAGCTTAAGTCCGCCGGGGGGAAATTCACCCCTCCACTTT
TRBV10-2,.,TRBJ1-5,.,CASTTGERGNQPQHF,TGCGCCAGCACAACGGGGGAGAGGGGCAATCAGCCCCAGCATTTT
TRBV5-4,.,TRBJ1-6,.,CASRNKDSPLHF,TGTGCCAGCAGAAACAAGGATTCACCCCTCCACTTT